This T cell receptor (beta chain) is from a study of T cells in Graves' hyperthyroidism and ophthalmopathy. The V and J ends lost 7 bases and 4 bases, in that order; junction bases with no gene match: 7. This CDR3 contains 15 residues. Researchers amplified the TCR beta CDR3 regions from RNA transcripts. The HTBI set primed first-round TCR CDR3 RT-PCR. TCRdb ran MiXCR on the multiplex PCR reads and lists one entry per CDR3 protein. This table holds roughly 520,000 distinct CDR3 sequences, approximately 25% found once. This TCR was sampled from a woman under 40 with Graves' ophthalmopathy. The rearrangement links TRBV12-3 or TRBV12-4 to TRBJ2-2; TRBD1 agrees at 9 bases. Sequenced material: blood. Here the CDR3 reads CASTKDRGGTGELFF. The CDR3 nucleotides are TGTGCCAGCACTAAGGACAGGGGCGGCACCGGGGAGCTGTTTTTT.